Listed here are 22 T cell receptor beta chains from one sample, sequenced in a study of cytomegalovirus exposure and HLA in healthy donors. TCRdb's table, derived via immunoSEQ multiplex PCR, lists solely in-frame clones and lacks some. Here the sample spans 60,000 to 85,000 clones, approximately 95% being singletons. The specimen sequenced was PBMCs. Source of these receptors: a man aged 18 to 30 in good health and CMV-seropositive.

In DNA form, the CDR3 reads TGTGCCTGGAGTGTAAGGGGGCTTTACAATGAGCAGTTCTTC. Protein product: CAWSVRGLYNEQFF. This rearrangement joins TRBV30 to TRBJ2-1; 7 nucleotides agree with TRBD1. The CDR3 loop spans 14 amino acids. Losses at the gene ends were 0 bases for V and 4 bases for J; bases not matched to a gene: 3. Looked up from germline, CDR1 is GTSNPN and CDR2 is SVGIG (reference sequence). Drawing the rest from reference TRBV30 and TRBJ2-1, the complete variable domain is SQTIHQWPATLVQPVGSPLSLECTVEGTSNPNLYWYRQAAGRGLQLLFYSVGIGQISSEVPQNLSASRPQDRQFILSSKKLLLSDSGFYLCAWSVRGLYNEQFFGPGTRLTVL.

This clone was seen only once. The genes are TRBV4-2 and TRBJ1-1; 9 bases agree with TRBD1. Germline V lookup: CDR1 LGHNA, CDR2 YNFKEQ. Trimming at V came to 0 bases and at J to 1 base, leaving 9 bases not matched to a gene. CDR3 size: 18 residues. CDR3 sequence: CASSQEVVPDRGNTEAFF. The DNA for the CDR3 is TGTGCCAGCAGCCAAGAAGTAGTTCCGGACAGGGGGAACACTGAAGCTTTCTTT.

V usage is TRBV28 and J usage is TRBJ2-7; TRBD2 matches at 7 bases. The CDR3 is 13 residues long. Germline CDR1 MDHEN, CDR2 SYDVKM. V was pared by 7 bases and J by 5 bases, with 8 bases of the junction left unmatched. CDR3 sequence (DNA): TGTGCCAGCACGGGCGGGAGTTCCAACGAGCAGTACTTC. Translation gives CASTGGSSNEQYF.

The genes are TRBV9 and TRBJ1-5; no definite D call. V was cut by 0 bases and J by 0 bases, with 7 bases left in between. Per the germline V gene, CDR1 is SGDLS and CDR2 is YYNGEE. The CDR3 is 15 amino acids. CDR3 nucleotide sequence: TGTGCCAGCAGCGTAGGGGCAGATAGCAATCAGCCCCAGCATTTT. As protein: CASSVGADSNQPQHF.

The chain links TRBV2 to TRBJ2-4; TRBD2 aligns across 10 bases. In germline, CDR1 is SNHLY, CDR2 FYNNEI. With 5 bases clipped from V and 0 bases from J, the junction kept 7 bases outside the gene matches. The CDR3 has 17 amino acids. The CDR3, as DNA: TGTGCCAGCAGTCCCCCAGCGGGAGGGCTAGCCAAAAACATTCAGTACTTC. Translating gives CASSPPAGGLAKNIQYF.

The chain links TRBV27 to TRBJ2-3; the match to TRBD1 covers 7 bases. V shed 7 bases, J shed 2 bases, and the junction held 6 bases outside the gene matches. This CDR3 has 14 amino acids. Per germline, CDR1 MNHEY and CDR2 SMNVEV (reference sequence). In nucleotides, the CDR3 is TGTGCCAGCACTACGGGACAGTTCACAGATACGCAGTATTTT. This translates into CASTTGQFTDTQYF.

Here the CDR3 DNA reads TGTGCCAGCAGTCTCGGGACTAGCGGGACCTACGAGCAGTACTTC. It codes for CASSLGTSGTYEQYF. The rearrangement links TRBV6-1 to TRBJ2-7; 13 bases match TRBD2. CDR1 MNHNS and CDR2 SASEGT come from the germline V gene. The CDR3 loop spans 15 amino acids. V shed 5 bases and J 2 bases; nucleotides not matched to a gene: 3.

The chain combines TRBV12-5 with TRBJ1-1; a possible D gene is TRBD1 (5 bases). This CDR3 has 16 residues. Trimming pared 2 bases from V and 1 base from J, leaving 14 bases between. The germline gives CDR1 LGHNT, CDR2 FRNRAP. The DNA of the CDR3 is TGTGCTAGTGGTTTGCGACTGACAGCGAAGAACACTGAAGCTTTCTTT. It codes for CASGLRLTAKNTEAFF. The complete variable domain, with remaining parts taken from reference TRBV12-5 and TRBJ1-1, reads DARVTQTPRHKVTEMGQEVTMRCQPILGHNTVFWYRQTMMQGLELLAYFRNRAPLDDSGMPKDRFSAEMPDATLATLKIQPSEPRDSAVYFCASGLRLTAKNTEAFFGQGTRLTVV.

This sequence joins TRBV28 and TRBJ1-2, with 12 bases that match TRBD1. The CDR3 length is 14 residues. Per germline, CDR1 MDHEN and CDR2 SYDVKM. J lost 3 bases, V lost 6 bases, and 2 bases had no gene match. The chain's CDR3 is CASRGTGGDYGYTF. In nucleotides, the CDR3 is TGTGCCAGCAGGGGGACAGGGGGCGACTATGGCTACACCTTC.

This chain connects TRBV6-1 to TRBJ2-7; D unresolved. Germline CDR1 MNHNS, CDR2 SASEGT. V was trimmed by 2 bases and J by 2 bases, leaving 13 bases between them. The CDR3 is made up of 15 amino acids. The CDR3 DNA reads as TGTGCCAGCAGTGAATCAATCTCCCCTACCTACGAGCAGTACTTC. This sequence encodes CASSESISPTYEQYF.

The rearrangement uses TRBV5-1 and TRBJ2-3; 7 bases align to TRBD2. V lost 2 bases to trimming and J lost 4 bases; unmatched junction nucleotides: 7. The germline V gene encodes CDR1 SGHRS and CDR2 YFSETQ. The CDR3 is 15 amino acids. Written as DNA, the CDR3 is TGCGCCAGCAGCTTAGCGGGAAAGTTCGCAGATACGCAGTATTTT. This gives the protein CASSLAGKFADTQYF.

The chain combines TRBV14 with TRBJ2-1; D might be TRBD2 (6 bases). Trimming pared 3 bases from V and 9 bases from J, leaving 15 bases between. The CDR3 runs 14 residues. The germline CDR1 and CDR2 sequences are SGHDN and FVKESK. CDR3 residues: CASSHELAPLEQFF. The CDR3 bases are TGTGCCAGCAGCCACGAACTAGCTCCGCTTGAGCAGTTCTTC.

The rearrangement uses TRBV9 and TRBJ2-1; a possible D gene is TRBD2 (5 bases). V was pared by 0 bases and J by 1 base, with 11 bases between. Germline CDR1 SGDLS, CDR2 YYNGEE. The CDR3 covers 16 residues. The chain's CDR3 is CASSVAVGASYNEQFF. The CDR3 DNA reads TGTGCCAGCAGCGTAGCTGTGGGAGCGTCCTACAATGAGCAGTTCTTC.

This sequence joins TRBV27 and TRBJ2-1; 7 nucleotides align to TRBD1. Germline V gene lookup returns CDR1 MNHEY and CDR2 SMNVEV (reference sequence). CDR3 length: 15 amino acids. J lost 3 bases, V lost 4 bases, and 6 bases had no gene match. CDR3 protein: CASSSYRGNYNEQFF. The CDR3 DNA is TGTGCCAGCAGTTCCTACAGGGGTAACTACAATGAGCAGTTCTTC.

The V call is TRBV7-3, the J call TRBJ2-1; 16 bases align to TRBD2. The CDR3 is made up of 17 amino acids. J was trimmed by 6 bases and V by 3 bases; bases with no gene match: 5. Germline values: CDR1 SGHTA, CDR2 FQGTGA. The CDR3 spells CASSLGLAGGLGNEQFF. DNA of the CDR3: TGTGCCAGCAGCTTGGGACTAGCGGGAGGGCTCGGCAATGAGCAGTTCTTC.

J is TRBJ1-1 and V is TRBV6-7, with 11 nucleotides matching TRBD1. TRBV6-7 is noted as an ORF with a role that remains uncertain. The CDR3 runs to 17 residues. The V segment lost 0 bases and the J segment 3 bases; nucleotides outside the gene matches: 6. CDR3 coding DNA: TGTGCCAGCAGTTACTCTCCTCCGGACAGGGGGCACACTGAAGCTTTCTTT. This sequence encodes CASSYSPPDRGHTEAFF.

V is TRBV28 and J is TRBJ2-1; 8 bases map to TRBD1. Unmatched junction bases numbered 9, after V lost 6 bases and J lost 8 bases. From germline, CDR1 is MDHEN and CDR2 SYDVKM. The CDR3 consists of 14 residues. CDR3 bases: TGTGCCAGCAGCGAGCCGGGACAGGCCGATGAGCAGTTCTTC. As protein: CASSEPGQADEQFF.

The rearrangement links TRBV7-8 to TRBJ2-4; a possible D gene is TRBD1 (5 bases). The CDR3 loop spans 17 amino acids. Germline lookup yields CDR1 SGHVS and CDR2 FQNEAQ. V lost 1 base, J lost 5 bases, and 18 bases lay in between. This chain's CDR3 is CASSLGRVGATENIQYF. CDR3 in DNA: TGTGCCAGCAGCTTAGGAAGGGTAGGGGCTACAGAAAACATTCAGTACTTC.

The table lists this clone with a count of one. CDR3 DNA sequence: TGTGCCAGCAGTTTTCATGGAAACACCATATATTTT. Protein: CASSFHGNTIYF. The chain employs TRBV28 and TRBJ1-3; no definite D call. CDR1 and CDR2 from the germline V gene are MDHEN and SYDVKM. CDR3 size: 12 residues. Trimming pared 3 bases from V and 3 bases from J, leaving 3 bases between.

V is TRBV28 and J is TRBJ2-7; 7 positions match TRBD1. This CDR3 is built from 13 residues. Per germline, CDR1 MDHEN and CDR2 SYDVKM. Trimming at V came to 8 bases and at J to 3 bases, leaving 7 bases not matched to a gene. The CDR3 reads CASAGQVNYEQYF. DNA of the CDR3: TGTGCCAGCGCTGGACAGGTCAACTACGAGCAGTACTTC.

The chain employs TRBV23-1 and TRBJ2-4; 11 bases agree with TRBD2. TRBV23-1 is noted as an ORF with a role that remains uncertain. The CDR3 contains 23 residues. V lost 0 bases to trimming and J lost 1 base; unmatched junction nucleotides: 20. The CDR3 DNA reads as TGCGCCAGCAGTCAATCAGGGGACCTCAAGGGACTAGCGGACGCTTGTGCCAAAAACATTCAGTACTTC. Its translation: CASSQSGDLKGLADACAKNIQYF.

V is TRBV25-1 and J is TRBJ2-7, with a tentative D call TRBD2 (7 bases). The germline V and J ends were trimmed by 3 bases and 9 bases, with 18 bases remaining between them. Germline assignment: CDR1 MGHDK and CDR2 SYGVNS. The CDR3 spans 14 residues. CDR3 nucleotide sequence: TGTGCCAGCAGTGATGGGGGGGGGCCATTAGGGCAGTACTTC. It specifies CASSDGGGPLGQYF.